What follows are 27 T cell receptor beta chains derived from one specimen sequenced in a study of T cell repertoires in cytomegalovirus infection. TCRdb re-derived calls from the reads in MiXCR, one entry per CDR3 protein. The data show 250,000 to 300,000 distinct CDR3 sequences, approximately 9% seen once. The sample taken for sequencing was PBMCs. Every receptor here comes from a human donor in good health (CMV status not recorded). Some clones in this sample may be carry-over from other donors' samples.

As concerns this clonotype: One junction end disagrees with the germline gene, perhaps due to a read error. The V call is TRBV20-1, the J call TRBJ2-3; 14 nucleotides agree with TRBD2. CDR3 length equals 19 residues. The germline CDR1 and CDR2 sequences are DFQATT and SNEGSKA (reference sequence). The CDR3 nucleotides read TGCAGTGCCCTTGGGGGACGACTAGCGGGAGGGCCAGCCACAGACACGCAGTATTTT. It translates to CSALGGRLAGGPATDTQYF.

This chain connects TRBV15 to TRBJ2-1, with TRBD2 matching 9 bases. Trimming cost V 5 bases and J 5 bases; bases outside gene matches: 7. The CDR3 spans 15 residues. From germline, CDR1 is LNHNV and CDR2 YYDKDF (reference sequence). Written as DNA, the CDR3 is TGTGCCACCAGCGCAGGGACTAGCAAGAACAATGAGCAGTTCTTC. Its protein is CATSAGTSKNNEQFF.

This clonotype appeared many times. V gene TRBV7-2 combines with J gene TRBJ1-4; TRBD1 matches 12 bases. The CDR3 runs 19 residues. The V gene end was trimmed by 5 bases and the J gene end by 7 bases; junction bases not matched to a gene: 17. CDR1 is SGHTA, CDR2 FQGNSA, per germline. The CDR3 region is CASSPAGTGGARRSEKLFF. The CDR3 DNA reads TGTGCCAGCAGCCCGGCCGGGACAGGGGGCGCCAGGAGGTCTGAAAAACTGTTTTTT.

This clonotype occurred many times. The CDR3 is CASSIAGFSYNEQFF. For the CDR3, the DNA is TGTGCCAGTAGTATAGCAGGGTTCTCCTACAATGAGCAGTTCTTC. The V call is TRBV19, the J call TRBJ2-1; TRBD1 is a possible D gene (5 bases). Germline CDR1 reads LNHDA; CDR2 reads SQIVND (reference sequence). The CDR3 loop spans 15 amino acids. V was cut by 1 base and J by 0 bases, with 7 bases left in between.

The V gene is TRBV29-1, the J gene TRBJ1-5; 7 bases align to TRBD1. The germline V gene encodes CDR1 SQVTM and CDR2 ANQGSEA. The ends lost 6 bases at V and 1 base at J; junction bases unmatched: 3. CDR3 length: 13 residues. CDR3 bases: TGCAGCGTCGTGACAGGGAGCAATCAGCCCCAGCATTTT. Translation gives CSVVTGSNQPQHF.

This clonotype was seen many times. The V and J genes are TRBV2 and TRBJ1-2, with no clear D. The V and J ends lost 2 bases and 8 bases respectively, with 6 bases between them. The CDR3 sequence is 11 residues long. Germline-derived CDR1 and CDR2 are SNHLY and FYNNEI. The CDR3 bases are TGTGCCAGCAGTGAAATTTGGGGCTACACCTTC. Protein product: CASSEIWGYTF.

The sample holds many counts of this clonotype. The V call is TRBV7-6, the J call TRBJ2-2; D not resolved. Trimming left V 0 bases short and J 6 bases short, with 14 bases between. This CDR3 has 16 residues. The germline V gene encodes CDR1 SGHVS and CDR2 FNYEAQ. As DNA, the CDR3 is TGTGCCAGCAGCTTAGCGAAGATGGACCCCCCCGGGGAGCTGTTTTTT. It yields the protein CASSLAKMDPPGELFF.

This clonotype has ten or more counts. The chain couples TRBV7-2 to TRBJ2-7; D unresolved. The V gene lost 5 bases and the J gene lost 5 bases, with 7 bases spanning the gap. Germline CDR1 reads SGHTA; CDR2 reads FQGNSA. This CDR3 has 11 residues. The CDR3 is CASSLRDEQYF. In DNA, the CDR3 is TGTGCCAGCAGCCTAAGGGACGAGCAGTACTTC.

This chain links TRBV7-2 with TRBJ2-5; 7 bases map to TRBD1. Germline V lookup: CDR1 SGHTA, CDR2 FQGNSA. J was trimmed by 5 bases and V by 1 base; bases with no gene match: 7. The CDR3 extends over 15 amino acids. DNA for the CDR3: TGTGCCAGCAGCTTAGAGGGGGCGAGGGGGGAGACCCAGTACTTC. Amino acids: CASSLEGARGETQYF.

This clonotype was seen many times. The rearrangement links TRBV7-2 to TRBJ2-3, with D possibly being TRBD2 (5 bases). V dropped 5 bases and J dropped 3 bases, with 15 bases sitting between them. In germline, CDR1 is SGHTA, CDR2 FQGNSA. CDR3 length equals 15 residues. The CDR3 spells CASSLRAEGTDTQYF. The CDR3 DNA reads as TGTGCCAGCAGCCTCCGGGCTGAGGGAACAGATACGCAGTATTTT.

Ten or more counts support this clonotype. The chain couples TRBV28 to TRBJ1-3, with unresolved D. The CDR3 loop spans 16 amino acids. Between the trimmed V and J ends, which lost 3 bases and 0 bases, there was a span of 12 bases. From germline, CDR1 is MDHEN and CDR2 SYDVKM. The CDR3, as DNA: TGTGCCAGCAGTTTGAGGGCCTACCCCTCTGGAAACACCATATATTTT. Protein: CASSLRAYPSGNTIYF. The full variable domain, completed using reference TRBV28 and TRBJ1-3, is DVKVTQSSRYLVKRTGEKVFLECVQDMDHENMFWYRQDPGLGLRLIYFSYDVKMKEKGDIPEGYSVSREKKERFSLILESASTNQTSMYLCASSLRAYPSGNTIYFGEGSWLTVV.

This clonotype has just a few counts. The rearrangement links TRBV6-2 or TRBV6-3 to TRBJ2-2, with no clear D. Germline loops: CDR1 MNHEY, CDR2 SVGEGT. V lost 6 bases, J lost 5 bases, and 19 bases lay in between. This CDR3 is 16 amino acids long. CDR3 sequence (DNA): TGTGCCAGCAGCCCTTCGAGGCCTCGAGGAACCGGGGAGCTGTTTTTT. Translating gives CASSPSRPRGTGELFF.

V usage is TRBV28 and J usage is TRBJ2-7; 7 nucleotides line up with TRBD2. This CDR3 is built from 15 residues. Trimming removed 8 bases from V and 4 bases from J; junction bases left unmatched: 14. Germline V gene data show CDR1 as MDHEN and CDR2 as SYDVKM. The CDR3 sequence: CASSPRLAEAYEQYF. CDR3 nucleotide sequence: TGTGCCAGCTCACCTCGCCTAGCGGAGGCTTACGAGCAGTACTTC.

This clonotype was observed many times. This chain joins TRBV28 and TRBJ1-1; TRBD1 aligns across 8 bases. The CDR3 totals 15 residues. The germline V gene encodes CDR1 MDHEN and CDR2 SYDVKM. After removal of 2 bases from V and 2 bases from J, the junction contained 4 bases not matched to a gene. CDR3 in DNA: TGTGCCAGCAGTTTACACGGACAGGGAAACACTGAAGCTTTCTTT. Its translation is CASSLHGQGNTEAFF.

This clonotype was detected many times. The chain uses TRBV9 and TRBJ2-1; D might be TRBD1 (6 bases). Germline CDR1 SGDLS, CDR2 YYNGEE. V gave up 0 bases and J gave up 7 bases, with 35 bases separating them. This CDR3 has 22 amino acids. The CDR3 spells CASSVATRTEWTRTGLRNEQFF. CDR3 coding DNA: TGTGCCAGCAGCGTAGCTACTAGGACAGAGTGGACCCGAACAGGCCTACGGAATGAGCAGTTCTTC.

The J gene is TRBJ1-1, the V gene TRBV18, with D possibly matching TRBD1 (5 bases). Germline-derived CDR1 and CDR2 are KGHSH and LQKENI. V was trimmed by 2 bases and J by 1 base, leaving 14 bases between them. The CDR3 is made up of 16 amino acids. CDR3 in amino acids: CASSPLFGGTNTEAFF. The CDR3 DNA is TGTGCCAGCTCACCATTGTTCGGGGGTACGAACACTGAAGCTTTCTTT.

This clonotype was counted ten times or more. The chain couples TRBV7-2 to TRBJ2-7; D call uncertain. The CDR3 covers 13 residues. Trimming removed 4 bases from V and 6 bases from J, with 13 bases in between. From germline, CDR1 is SGHTA and CDR2 FQGNSA. CDR3 amino acids: CASSSPLGSEQYF. The CDR3 DNA follows: TGTGCCAGCAGCTCCCCTCTGGGGTCCGAGCAGTACTTC.

This clonotype was counted once. This may come from a read error, since a much larger clone is one base off. V usage is TRBV2 and J usage is TRBJ2-7, with 8 bases lining up with TRBD1. The germline V gene encodes CDR1 SNHLY and CDR2 FYNNEI. The CDR3 is 13 amino acids. With V trimmed by 11 bases and J by 5 bases, 11 bases remained unmatched. The CDR3 DNA reads as TGTGCCTCAGGGGGCCAGGGGGGTAACGAGCAGTACTTC. This translates into CASGGQGGNEQYF.

Only a few counts were recorded for this clonotype. J is TRBJ2-2 and V is TRBV4-2; 10 positions match TRBD2. The CDR3 runs to 15 residues. J gave up 6 bases and V 3 bases, and 4 bases lay outside the gene matches. Germline V lookup: CDR1 LGHNA, CDR2 YNFKEQ. For the CDR3, the DNA is TGTGCCAGCAGCCACACTAGCGGGGTGGCCGGGGAGCTGTTTTTT. As protein: CASSHTSGVAGELFF.

This clonotype has a count of ten or more. The chain links TRBV7-2 to TRBJ2-4; a weak D match, TRBD2 (7 bases). Germline V gives CDR1 SGHTA, CDR2 FQGNSA. The length of the CDR3 is 16 residues. V lost 3 bases and J 0 bases, leaving 12 bases between the germline ends. The CDR3 is CASSFGGAGAKNIQYF. The CDR3 DNA reads TGTGCCAGCAGCTTTGGGGGGGCGGGAGCCAAAAACATTCAGTACTTC. Filled out from reference TRBV7-2 and TRBJ2-4, the complete variable domain reads GAGVSQSPSNKVTEKGKDVELRCDPISGHTALYWYRQSLGQGLEFLIYFQGNSAPDKSGLPSDRFSAERTGGSVSTLTIQRTQQEDSAVYLCASSFGGAGAKNIQYFGAGTRLSVL.

This clonotype was seen ten or more times. The rearrangement joins TRBV7-8 to TRBJ2-1, with 10 bases lining up with TRBD1. The CDR3 extends over 18 amino acids. Per the germline V gene, CDR1 is SGHVS and CDR2 is FQNEAQ. Losses at the gene ends were 2 bases for V and 6 bases for J; bases not matched to a gene: 13. The CDR3 nucleotides are TGTGCCAGCAGCTTATTACGGGTCCGGGACAGGGGCATCAATGAGCAGTTCTTC. It specifies CASSLLRVRDRGINEQFF.

The gene calls are TRBV23-1 and TRBJ1-2; 10 nucleotides agree with TRBD1. TRBV23-1 is noted as an ORF with a role that remains uncertain. The CDR3 is 14 amino acids. V shed 7 bases and J 7 bases; nucleotides not matched to a gene: 9. CDR3 in amino acids: CASIRRTGGRGYTF. CDR3 DNA sequence: TGCGCCAGCATTAGACGGACAGGGGGGCGTGGCTACACCTTC.

In this sample, this clonotype turned up many times. The V gene is TRBV7-2, the J gene TRBJ1-5; no firm D call. CDR3 length: 13 amino acids. The ends were cut back, 8 bases at V and 4 bases at J, with 12 bases in the middle. CDR1 is SGHTA and CDR2 is FQGNSA in the germline V gene. The CDR3 reads CASANGVNQPQHF. The CDR3 nucleotides are TGTGCCAGCGCGAACGGAGTTAATCAGCCCCAGCATTTT.

This clonotype was detected ten times or more. J is TRBJ1-1 and V is TRBV7-2; 7 bases are shared with TRBD1. CDR3 length: 12 amino acids. Trimming at V came to 4 bases and at J to 11 bases, leaving 7 bases not matched to a gene. The V gene's germline CDR1 is SGHTA and CDR2 FQGNSA. CDR3 bases: TGTGCCAGCAGCTCGGACAGGCTAGACGCTTTCTTT. Protein sequence: CASSSDRLDAFF.

There are many counts of this clonotype. The V gene is TRBV15, the J gene TRBJ1-3; the D is unclear. This CDR3 region has 18 residues. Between the trimmed V and J ends, which lost 0 bases and 4 bases, there was a span of 19 bases. Germline V gene sequence: CDR1 LNHNV, CDR2 YYDKDF (reference sequence). Here the CDR3 DNA reads TGTGCCACCAGCAGAGATTTACTTGCGGCGGGAGACGGAAACACCATATATTTT. Amino acid sequence: CATSRDLLAAGDGNTIYF.

This clonotype was seen at least ten times. The V gene is TRBV7-9, the J gene TRBJ2-1; tentative D call: TRBD2 (6 bases). V lost 2 bases to trimming and J lost 9 bases, with 11 bases between them. CDR3 length: 13 residues. CDR1 and CDR2 (germline): SEHNR, FQNEAQ (reference sequence). The CDR3 nucleotides read TGTGCCAGCAGCTTATCGGGGGTTCGTGAGCAGTTCTTC. Encoded protein: CASSLSGVREQFF.

In this sample, this clonotype turned up many times. The V and J genes are TRBV7-6 and TRBJ2-6; maybe TRBD2 (5 bases). The CDR3 is 18 amino acids. The V gene's germline CDR1 is SGHVS and CDR2 FNYEAQ. Trimming took 4 bases from V and 0 from J, leaving 16 bases between them. In DNA, the CDR3 is TGTGCCAGCAGCTCCCGGGGATCCCACTTCTCTGGGGCCAACGTCCTGACTTTC. Translation: CASSSRGSHFSGANVLTF.